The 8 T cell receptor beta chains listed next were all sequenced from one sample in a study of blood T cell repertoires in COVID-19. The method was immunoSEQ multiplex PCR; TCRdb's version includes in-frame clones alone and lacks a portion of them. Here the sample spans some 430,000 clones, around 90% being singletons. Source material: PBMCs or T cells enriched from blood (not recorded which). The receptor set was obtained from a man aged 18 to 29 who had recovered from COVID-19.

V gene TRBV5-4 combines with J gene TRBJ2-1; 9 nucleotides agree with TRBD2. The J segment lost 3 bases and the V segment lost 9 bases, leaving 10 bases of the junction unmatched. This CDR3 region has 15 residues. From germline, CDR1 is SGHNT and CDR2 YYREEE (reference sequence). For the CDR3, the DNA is TGTGCCACACAAATAGCGGGAGCCCTCTACAATGAGCAGTTCTTC. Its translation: CATQIAGALYNEQFF.

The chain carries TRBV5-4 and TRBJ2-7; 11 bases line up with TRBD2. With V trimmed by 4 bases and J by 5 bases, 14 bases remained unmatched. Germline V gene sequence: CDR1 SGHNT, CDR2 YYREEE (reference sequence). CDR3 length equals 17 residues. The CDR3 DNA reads TGTGCCAGCAGCCTTCGCCCGTATAGCGGGAGGGTCAACGAGCAGTACTTC. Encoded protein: CASSLRPYSGRVNEQYF.

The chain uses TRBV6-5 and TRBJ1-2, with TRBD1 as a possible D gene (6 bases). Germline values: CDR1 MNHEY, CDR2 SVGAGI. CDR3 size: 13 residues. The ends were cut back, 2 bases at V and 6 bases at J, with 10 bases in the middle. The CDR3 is CASSYPTGHGYTF. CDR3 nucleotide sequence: TGTGCCAGCAGTTACCCAACAGGGCATGGCTACACCTTC.

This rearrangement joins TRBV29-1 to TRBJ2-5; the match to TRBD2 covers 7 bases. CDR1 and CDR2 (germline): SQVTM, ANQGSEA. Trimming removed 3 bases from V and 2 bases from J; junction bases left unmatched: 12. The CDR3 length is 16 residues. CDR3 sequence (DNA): TGCAGCGTTGACGGGGAGGGTGTGTTTTGGCAAGAGACCCAGTACTTC. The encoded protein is CSVDGEGVFWQETQYF.

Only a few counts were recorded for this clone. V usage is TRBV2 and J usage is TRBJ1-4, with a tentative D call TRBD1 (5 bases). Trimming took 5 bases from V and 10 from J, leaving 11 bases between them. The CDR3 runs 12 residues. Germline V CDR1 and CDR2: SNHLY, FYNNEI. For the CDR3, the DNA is TGTGCCAGCAGTCGTCCGGGGGGAAAACTGTTTTTT. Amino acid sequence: CASSRPGGKLFF.

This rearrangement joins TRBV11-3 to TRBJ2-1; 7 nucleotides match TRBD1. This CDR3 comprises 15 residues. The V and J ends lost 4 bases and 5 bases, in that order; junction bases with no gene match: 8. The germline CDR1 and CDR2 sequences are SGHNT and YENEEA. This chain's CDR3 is CASSSQGEVNNEQFF. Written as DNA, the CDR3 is TGTGCCAGCAGCTCGCAGGGGGAAGTAAACAATGAGCAGTTCTTC.

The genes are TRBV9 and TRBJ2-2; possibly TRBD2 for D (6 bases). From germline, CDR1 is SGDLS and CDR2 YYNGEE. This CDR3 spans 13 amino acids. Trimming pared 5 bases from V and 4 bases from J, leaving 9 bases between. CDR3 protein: CASRGGPTGELFF. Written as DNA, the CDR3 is TGTGCCAGCAGAGGAGGGCCCACCGGGGAGCTGTTTTTT.

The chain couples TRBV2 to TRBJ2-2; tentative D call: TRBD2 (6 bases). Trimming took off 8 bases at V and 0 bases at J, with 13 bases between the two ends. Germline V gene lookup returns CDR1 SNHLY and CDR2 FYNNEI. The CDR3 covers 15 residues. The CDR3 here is CASVAGRTNTGELFF. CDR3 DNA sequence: TGTGCCAGCGTCGCGGGGCGCACGAACACCGGGGAGCTGTTTTTT.